The clone carrying this T cell receptor (beta chain) was seen a handful of times. What it binds is unknown. The sample originates from a study of blood T cells in healthy people across ages. General observations from the study: A strong correlation was seen between TCR beta diversity and naive T cell percentage. Unsorted PBMCs prevented conclusive naive versus antigen-experienced comparison.

V was cut by 3 bases and J by 5 bases, with 10 bases left in between. Germline V gene sequence: CDR1 SGHDN, CDR2 FVKESK. The CDR3 covers 13 residues. It was with a sample-barcoded 5' primer and a J-beta primer mix that a second PCR of roughly 7 to 12 cycles was run. TCRdb reprocessed the 5' RACE reads via MiXCR and lists one record per CDR3 protein. The sample contains 600,000 to 800,000 distinct CDR3 sequences, around 20% of which appear only once. The sequencing sample was made of blood. The source of this sequence is a man in his sixties or seventies in good health. The genes are TRBV14 and TRBJ1-2; a weak D match, TRBD1 (5 bases). The CDR3: CASSQGPAYGYTF. The CDR3 DNA follows: TGTGCCAGCAGCCAGGGACCGGCTTATGGCTACACCTTC.